Listed here are 14 T cell receptor beta chains from one sample, sequenced in a study of control samples from healthy donors and cancer patients. TCRdb's copy holds only in-frame clones and misses some; the assay was immunoSEQ multiplex PCR. The repertoire includes 100,000 to 150,000 clones, 85% to 95% of them detected once, and 0.55% to 0.6% sits in the top ten. The sample taken for sequencing was PBMCs. These receptors were taken from a man older than 75 with head and neck cancer.

V is TRBV10-3 and J is TRBJ2-7; TRBD2 aligns across 10 bases. The CDR3 covers 14 residues. The V gene end was trimmed by 5 bases and the J gene end by 4 bases; junction bases not matched to a gene: 5. Germline values: CDR1 ENHRY, CDR2 SYGVKD. CDR3 sequence (DNA): TGTGCCATCAGTATCGAACTAGCGGGATACGAGCAGTACTTC. The encoded protein is CAISIELAGYEQYF.

This sequence joins TRBV7-9 and TRBJ1-1, with unresolved D. CDR3 size: 11 residues. Trimming left V 2 bases short and J 5 bases short, with 3 bases between. CDR1 is SEHNR and CDR2 is FQNEAQ in the germline V gene (reference sequence). CDR3 nucleotide sequence: TGTGCCAGCAGCTTATCAACTGAAGCTTTCTTT. The encoded protein is CASSLSTEAFF.

The CDR3 DNA reads as TGTGCCACCAGCAGAAACCCCCAAAGCTCCTACGAGCAGTACTTC. Its translation is CATSRNPQSSYEQYF. V is TRBV15 and J is TRBJ2-7; D unclear. Germline V gives CDR1 LNHNV, CDR2 YYDKDF (reference sequence). This CDR3 is built from 15 residues. Trimming shortened V by 2 bases and J by 0 bases, and 11 bases separated the two germline ends.

CDR3 sequence: CASSPYGRMGSYNSPLHF. CDR3 sequence (DNA): TGTGCCAGCTCACCATACGGACGGATGGGTTCCTATAATTCACCCCTCCACTTT. The chain joins TRBV18 to TRBJ1-6; D unresolved. Looked up from germline, CDR1 is KGHSH and CDR2 is LQKENI. The CDR3 runs 18 residues. V lost 2 bases and J 1 base, leaving 15 bases between the germline ends.

V usage is TRBV9 and J usage is TRBJ2-7; the match to TRBD2 covers 10 bases. Germline CDR1 reads SGDLS; CDR2 reads YYNGEE. V gave up 4 bases and J gave up 6 bases; unmatched junction bases: 22. The CDR3 runs to 19 residues. The CDR3 protein is CASSPRRPEEWLAGVEQYF. The CDR3 nucleotides are TGTGCCAGCAGCCCCCGACGTCCGGAGGAGTGGCTAGCGGGGGTCGAGCAGTACTTC. The full variable domain, rest sourced from reference TRBV9 and TRBJ2-7, is DSGVTQTPKHLITATGQRVTLRCSPRSGDLSVYWYQQSLDQGLQFLIQYYNGEERAKGNILERFSAQQFPDLHSELNLSSLELGDSALYFCASSPRRPEEWLAGVEQYFGPGTRLTVT.

Regarding this clone: The CDR3 carries no conserved terminal phenylalanine or tryptophan, so it likely arises from a read error. The DNA is left out, because the CDR3 cannot be placed on it with certainty; the CDR3 is given as TCRdb lists it. The J gene is TRBJ1-4, the V gene TRBV21-1; the table's TRBD1 call for D was not verified on the DNA. TRBV21-1 is deemed a pseudogene. From its first to its last residue, the CDR3 has 12 amino acids. The CDR3 loop reads CASSKAIITGRR.

The chain couples TRBV5-4 to TRBJ2-1; D unclear. The CDR3 runs to 14 residues. Germline CDR1 SGHNT, CDR2 YYREEE (reference sequence). V was clipped by 2 bases and J by 0 bases, with 6 bases between them. In DNA form, the CDR3 reads TGTGCCAGCAGCTTAGGTGGCTCCTACAATGAGCAGTTCTTC. It is translated as CASSLGGSYNEQFF.

Turning to this clone: This sample also contains other DNA sequences that code for the same CDR3. The V call is TRBV3-1 (or the pseudogene TRBV3-2), the J call TRBJ2-7, with TRBD2 identical over 7 bases. There are 21 residues in the CDR3. The V gene's germline CDR1 is LGHDT and CDR2 YNNKEL (reference sequence). The junction had 23 bases not matched to a gene; V was cut back by 1 base and J by 2 bases. In DNA, the CDR3 is TGTGCCAGCAGCCAAGGAAGCGAGGCTAGGGGAGGGTCTTTCCCTACCTACGAGCAGTACTTC. It specifies CASSQGSEARGGSFPTYEQYF.

About this clone: At one of its ends the junction is not consistent with the germline gene, which may arise from a read error. The rearrangement links TRBV6-1 to TRBJ1-4, with 12 positions matching TRBD1. Germline-derived CDR1 and CDR2 are MNHNS and SASEGT. This CDR3 spans 13 amino acids. The CDR3 reads CASSEGDRGRELF. CDR3 DNA: TGTGCCAGCAGTGAAGGGGACAGGGGGCGCGAACTTTTT.

The rearrangement joins TRBV6-6 to TRBJ2-1; no firm D call. Trimming shortened V by 6 bases and J by 5 bases, and 5 bases separated the two germline ends. CDR1 is MNHNY, CDR2 SVGAGI, per germline (reference sequence). This CDR3 is 11 amino acids long. The CDR3 nucleotides read TGTGCCAGCAGATCAGACAATGAGCAGTTCTTC. Translation gives CASRSDNEQFF.

V gene TRBV5-1 combines with J gene TRBJ2-1; TRBD1 agrees at 9 bases. The CDR3 totals 15 residues. Germline V CDR1 and CDR2: SGHRS, YFSETQ. J lost 5 bases, V lost 4 bases, and 7 bases had no gene match. CDR3 amino acids: CASSPGQGAHNEQFF. The CDR3 DNA follows: TGCGCCAGCAGCCCGGGACAGGGAGCCCACAATGAGCAGTTCTTC. The full variable domain, its missing parts supplied by reference TRBV5-1 and TRBJ2-1, is KAGVTQTPRYLIKTRGQQVTLSCSPISGHRSVSWYQQTPGQGLQFLFEYFSETQRNKGNFPGRFSGRQFSNSRSEMNVSTLELGDSALYLCASSPGQGAHNEQFFGPGTRLTVL.

The rearrangement uses TRBV11-2 and TRBJ1-2; tentatively, D is TRBD1 (6 bases). The V end was cut by 2 bases, the J end by 4 bases, with 14 bases between. In germline, CDR1 is SGHAT, CDR2 FQNNGV. This CDR3 comprises 15 residues. The CDR3 DNA reads as TGTGCCAGCAGCTTATTGGGGGCTAGAGCCTATGGCTACACCTTC. Amino acids: CASSLLGARAYGYTF. Together with reference TRBV11-2 and TRBJ1-2, the CDR3 gives the full variable domain: EAGVAQSPRYKIIEKRQSVAFWCNPISGHATLYWYQQILGQGPKLLIQFQNNGVVDDSQLPKDRFSAERLKGVDSTLKIQPAKLEDSAVYLCASSLLGARAYGYTFGSGTRLTVV.

CDR3 nucleotide sequence: TGTGCCAGCAGTTACCGGGGGAAAGGTAGCGGGGAGCTGTTTTTT. Amino acid sequence: CASSYRGKGSGELFF. This chain links TRBV6-6 with TRBJ2-2, with a weak D call TRBD2 (6 bases). From germline, CDR1 is MNHNY and CDR2 SVGAGI (reference sequence). V lost 2 bases and J lost 7, with 14 bases in between. The CDR3 spans 15 residues.

The genes are TRBV7-8 and TRBJ2-2; D not certain. The CDR3 has 14 amino acids. The germline CDR1 and CDR2 sequences are SGHVS and FQNEAQ. Deletions cut 4 bases from V and 3 bases from J, with 9 bases between. CDR3 sequence (DNA): TGTGCCAGCAGCTCTGACTGGTACACCGGGGAGCTGTTTTTT. Protein: CASSSDWYTGELFF.